This TCR beta chain was documented in a study of blood T cell repertoires in COVID-19. Profiled with immunoSEQ multiplex PCR; TCRdb holds only in-frame clones, not every one. Among some 90,000 clones listed, roughly 87% were seen once. Germline-derived CDR1 and CDR2 are LNHDA and SQIVND (reference sequence). The V end was cut by 6 bases, the J end by 3 bases, with 12 bases between. The CDR3 length is 15 residues. This receptor was taken from a man aged 45-60 years with acute or convalescent COVID-19. V usage is TRBV19 and J usage is TRBJ1-6; D ambiguous. The sample comprised peripheral blood. This CDR3 reads CASRPLEIYNSPLHF. Written as DNA, the CDR3 is TGTGCCAGTAGACCCCTTGAGATCTATAATTCACCCCTCCACTTT.